Listed here are 19 T cell receptor beta chains from one sample, sequenced in a study of T cell repertoires in cytomegalovirus infection. In TCRdb, the reads were re-called with MiXCR into one record per CDR3 protein. The sample carries under 850,000 distinct CDR3 sequences, approximately 34% recorded once. The sequenced sample consisted of PBMCs. These receptors came from a human donor in good health (CMV status not recorded). Some clones in this sample may be carry-over from other donors' samples.

Only a few counts were recorded for this clonotype. This rearrangement joins TRBV27 to TRBJ1-5; D is undetermined. Deletions cut 2 bases from V and 8 bases from J, with 13 bases between. The CDR3 totals 14 residues. Germline assignment: CDR1 MNHEY and CDR2 SMNVEV (reference sequence). The CDR3 coding sequence is TGTGCCAGCAGTTTAAGGGTCAAAACGGAGCCCCAGCATTTT. This gives the protein CASSLRVKTEPQHF.

The V gene is TRBV4-1, the J gene TRBJ1-1; D gene ambiguous. The CDR3 spans 14 residues. The germline V gene has CDR1 MGHRA and CDR2 YSYEKL. Trimming stripped 4 bases from V and 4 bases from J, with 13 bases between. The CDR3 DNA reads as TGCGCCAGCAGCCTGACCCGGTGGGGCACTGAAGCTTTCTTT. Its protein product is CASSLTRWGTEAFF.

As regards this clonotype: The junction shows a germline mismatch at one end, possibly a read error. The chain links TRBV27 to TRBJ2-2; tentatively, D is TRBD1 or TRBD2 (6 bases each). The CDR3 loop spans 16 amino acids. Germline CDR1 is MNHEY and CDR2 is SMNVEV (reference sequence). The CDR3 sequence: CASSLYLGGDTWELFF. The DNA for the CDR3 is TGTGCCAGCAGTCTCTACCTCGGCGGGGACACCTGGGAGCTGTTTTTT.

A few counts support this clonotype. This chain uses TRBV6-2 or TRBV6-3 with TRBJ2-7; 9 bases align to TRBD2. CDR1 is MNHEY, CDR2 SVGEGT, per germline. This CDR3 has 13 residues. V was pared by 8 bases and J by 2 bases, with 4 bases of the junction left unmatched. CDR3 coding DNA: TGTGCCAGCGGTAAGCGGGAGGCCTACGAGCAGTACTTC. It codes for CASGKREAYEQYF.

The chain combines TRBV19 with TRBJ1-1, with TRBD1 as a possible D gene (6 bases). The CDR3 is 15 amino acids. V dropped 8 bases and J dropped 3 bases, with 19 bases sitting between them. Per germline, CDR1 LNHDA and CDR2 SQIVND (reference sequence). The CDR3 DNA sequence: TGTGCCAGTGAGGAGCCTGGGGGCCGCTACACTGAAGCTTTCTTT. Its protein product is CASEEPGGRYTEAFF. Full variable domain (missing parts from reference TRBV19 and TRBJ1-1): DGGITQSPKYLFRKEGQNVTLSCEQNLNHDAMYWYRQDPGQGLRLIYYSQIVNDFQKGDIAEGYSVSREKKESFPLTVTSAQKNPTAFYLCASEEPGGRYTEAFFGQGTRLTVV.

This chain uses TRBV28 with TRBJ2-6; D is undetermined. The V gene's germline CDR1 is MDHEN and CDR2 SYDVKM. This CDR3 comprises 17 residues. V was trimmed by 2 bases and J by 2 bases, leaving 13 bases between them. The CDR3 DNA sequence: TGTGCCAGCAGTTTACAAGCGAGTCGGCCTGGGGCCAACGTCCTGACTTTC. It is translated as CASSLQASRPGANVLTF.

The V and J genes are TRBV7-8 and TRBJ1-4; TRBD1 matches at 7 bases. Germline V gives CDR1 SGHVS, CDR2 FQNEAQ. Unmatched junction bases numbered 7, after V lost 5 bases and J lost 7 bases. The CDR3 totals 14 residues. Written as DNA, the CDR3 is TGTGCCAGCAGCCTGGACAGGTGGGGTGAAAAACTGTTTTTT. Its protein is CASSLDRWGEKLFF.

Worth noting for this clonotype: Mismatch with germline at one junction end may stem from a read error. The chain couples TRBV2 to TRBJ1-1; D might be TRBD1 (5 bases). Germline V gene data show CDR1 as SNHLY and CDR2 as FYNNEI. The CDR3 totals 13 residues. The CDR3: CASSTPGNTKAFF. The CDR3 nucleotides are TGTGCCAGCAGTACCCCAGGGAACACTAAAGCTTTCTTT.

The chain carries TRBV4-1 and TRBJ2-5; D might be TRBD1 (6 bases). V lost 4 bases and J lost 2, with 14 bases in between. Per germline, CDR1 MGHRA and CDR2 YSYEKL. The CDR3 consists of 15 residues. This chain's CDR3 is CASSPPTGFQETQYF. CDR3 DNA: TGCGCCAGCAGCCCCCCTACAGGGTTTCAAGAGACCCAGTACTTC.

The count of this clonotype is one. The chain employs TRBV9 and TRBJ2-1; TRBD1 agrees at 7 bases. Germline V gene data show CDR1 as SGDLS and CDR2 as YYNGEE. Trimming took 4 bases from V and 8 from J; bases not matched to a gene: 15. The CDR3 has 16 residues. CDR3 nucleotide sequence: TGTGCCAGCAGCCACCCCCGGGACAGTGGTGTCGATGAGCAGTTCTTC. It yields the protein CASSHPRDSGVDEQFF.

This chain uses TRBV20-1 with TRBJ1-5, with 7 bases identical to TRBD1. The CDR3 extends over 14 amino acids. Losses at the gene ends were 6 bases for V and 6 bases for J; bases not matched to a gene: 11. Germline loops: CDR1 DFQATT, CDR2 SNEGSKA (reference sequence). The CDR3 protein is CSARRQGGSQPQHF. The CDR3 DNA is TGCAGTGCCAGGAGACAGGGAGGTAGTCAGCCCCAGCATTTT.

The table lists this clonotype with many counts. This chain links TRBV7-6 with TRBJ2-7; 7 nucleotides match TRBD2. Trimming at V came to 3 bases and at J to 1 base, leaving 12 bases not matched to a gene. The CDR3 sequence is 17 residues long. Looked up from germline, CDR1 is SGHVS and CDR2 is FNYEAQ. The CDR3 loop reads CASSFSSWLAASYEQYF. Written as DNA, the CDR3 is TGTGCCAGCAGCTTTTCTTCGTGGCTAGCGGCTTCCTACGAGCAGTACTTC.

This clonotype was seen more than once but under ten times. The chain links TRBV6-6 to TRBJ1-3; no definite D call. V lost 0 bases and J 0 bases, leaving 12 bases between the germline ends. The CDR3 is 17 residues long. Germline V gene sequence: CDR1 MNHNY, CDR2 SVGAGI (reference sequence). DNA for the CDR3: TGTGCCAGCAGTTACTCGAACCAGAGGCTCTCTGGAAACACCATATATTTT. Its translation is CASSYSNQRLSGNTIYF.

This clonotype appeared a single time. V and J are TRBV11-2 and TRBJ2-3, with 11 bases fitting TRBD2. This CDR3 contains 15 residues. The germline gives CDR1 SGHAT, CDR2 FQNNGV. Trimming took 6 bases from V and 2 from J; bases not matched to a gene: 4. CDR3 in amino acids: CASRLAGGITDTQYF. The CDR3, as DNA: TGTGCCAGCAGGCTAGCGGGGGGAATCACAGATACGCAGTATTTT.

The chain's CDR3 is CASSLISSGIYNEQFF. DNA for the CDR3: TGTGCCAGCAGCTTAATCTCTAGCGGGATCTACAATGAGCAGTTCTTC. The chain carries TRBV7-6 and TRBJ2-1; 9 positions agree with TRBD2. The junction had 5 bases not matched to a gene; V was cut back by 2 bases and J by 3 bases. CDR1 and CDR2 (germline): SGHVS, FNYEAQ. The CDR3 extends over 16 amino acids.

Only a few counts were recorded for this clonotype. V gene TRBV7-2 combines with J gene TRBJ2-7, with D possibly being TRBD2 (7 bases). Germline V CDR1 and CDR2: SGHTA, FQGNSA. Trimming removed 1 base at V and 5 bases at J, with 15 bases between. This CDR3 region has 15 residues. The CDR3 DNA follows: TGTGCCAGCAGCTTAGGAACAGGGAGGGTGCACGAGCAGTACTTC. Protein: CASSLGTGRVHEQYF.

The V gene is TRBV7-6, the J gene TRBJ1-2; 12 bases align to TRBD1. The germline V gene has CDR1 SGHVS and CDR2 FNYEAQ. The V segment lost 4 bases and the J segment 8 bases; nucleotides outside the gene matches: 5. The CDR3 spans 14 residues. The chain's CDR3 is CASSSGQGASGYTF. CDR3 DNA: TGTGCCAGCAGCTCGGGACAGGGGGCATCCGGCTACACCTTC.

The chain carries TRBV28 and TRBJ2-7, with no clear D. Germline loops: CDR1 MDHEN, CDR2 SYDVKM. This CDR3 is built from 11 residues. Trimming cost V 4 bases and J 13 bases, with 14 bases left between them. This CDR3 is CASSSGYEPYF. The CDR3 DNA sequence: TGTGCCAGCAGTTCCGGTTACGAGCCTTACTTC.

This clonotype was counted many times. The chain combines TRBV2 with TRBJ2-3; 8 nucleotides line up with TRBD2. V gave up 0 bases and J gave up 5 bases; unmatched junction bases: 10. In germline, CDR1 is SNHLY, CDR2 FYNNEI. The CDR3 has 17 amino acids. In DNA form, the CDR3 reads TGTGCCAGCAGTGAAGCGGCGGCGGGGGGCCGGTTAGATACGCAGTATTTT. Translation gives CASSEAAAGGRLDTQYF.